There are a few counts of the clone carrying this T cell receptor beta chain. The V end lost 4 bases, the J end lost 9 bases, and 13 bases lay between the germline ends. The CDR3 totals 12 residues. The data were taken from a study of Graves' ophthalmopathy and Graves' hyperthyroidism. Amplified material comprised TCR beta CDR3 regions derived from RNA transcripts. Investigators did first-round RT-PCR with HTBI primers, then second-round multiplex PCR. TCRdb called the multiplex PCR reads again in MiXCR, with one record for every CDR3 protein. Here the sample spans about 1.2 million distinct CDR3 sequences, approximately 35% being singletons.

The specimen sequenced was peripheral blood or thyroid tissue (not recorded which). The receptor was derived from an adult man with Graves' hyperthyroidism. This sequence joins TRBV12-3 or TRBV12-4 and TRBJ2-7; no firm D call. This chain's CDR3 is CASSSLIFWQYF. CDR3 nucleotides: TGTGCCAGCAGTTCCCTGATATTCTGGCAGTACTTC.